One and the same sample provided the 9 T cell receptor beta chains below, sequenced in a study of T cells in Graves' hyperthyroidism and ophthalmopathy. RNA transcripts gave rise to amplified TCR beta CDR3 regions. When the TCR CDR3 underwent first-round RT-PCR, the HTBI primer set was used. TCRdb analysed the multiplex PCR reads with MiXCR anew, one entry per CDR3 protein. Of about 300,000 distinct CDR3 sequences listed, over 15% are singletons. The sample taken for sequencing was blood. All receptors come from a man aged 25 to 40 with Graves' hyperthyroidism.

This clonotype was counted only a few times. The genes are TRBV3-1 and TRBJ2-1; D is possibly TRBD1 or TRBD2 (5 bases each). Germline V gene data show CDR1 as LGHDT and CDR2 as YNNKEL (reference sequence). The CDR3 contains 16 residues. V lost 4 bases and J lost 4, with 17 bases in between. This CDR3 reads CASSPRDHPFYNEQFF. For the CDR3, the DNA is TGTGCCAGCAGCCCACGGGACCACCCTTTTTACAATGAGCAGTTCTTC.

This clonotype was seen at least ten times. The rearrangement joins TRBV27 to TRBJ1-1, with D maybe TRBD1 (6 bases). The CDR3 sequence is 17 residues long. Trimming took 5 bases from V and 3 from J, leaving 22 bases between them. Germline lookup yields CDR1 MNHEY and CDR2 SMNVEV (reference sequence). CDR3 nucleotide sequence: TGTGCCAGCAGTCCAAACCCCCCGCGGGGGCTGTACACTGAAGCTTTCTTT. Protein product: CASSPNPPRGLYTEAFF.

This clonotype was seen a few times. One base away lies a much larger clone, so this may be a sequencing read error. V gene TRBV20-1 combines with J gene TRBJ2-5; TRBD2 agrees at 10 bases. Germline V lookup: CDR1 DFQATT, CDR2 SNEGSKA (reference sequence). Trimming removed 0 bases from V and 7 bases from J; junction bases left unmatched: 23. This CDR3 region has 20 residues. Here the CDR3 reads CSARDQQSPTTSGRTVTQYF. The CDR3 DNA is TGCAGTGCTAGAGATCAACAATCGCCCACGACTAGCGGGCGAACGGTGACCCAGTACTTC.

This clonotype was seen many times. The rearrangement uses TRBV11-2 and TRBJ2-1; the match to TRBD2 covers 7 bases. The CDR3 runs 16 residues. Looked up from germline, CDR1 is SGHAT and CDR2 is FQNNGV. After removal of 2 bases from V and 2 bases from J, the junction contained 6 bases not matched to a gene. CDR3 sequence reads: CASSLRAGEAYNEQFF. The CDR3 DNA sequence: TGTGCCAGCAGCTTAAGGGCGGGAGAAGCCTACAATGAGCAGTTCTTC.

The chain joins TRBV11-2 to TRBJ2-1; D unclear. Per germline, CDR1 SGHAT and CDR2 FQNNGV. V was cut by 2 bases and J by 6 bases, with 17 bases left in between. This CDR3 is built from 16 residues. The CDR3 loop reads CASSLRFQPNANEQFF. Written as DNA, the CDR3 is TGTGCCAGCAGCTTACGGTTCCAGCCTAACGCCAATGAGCAGTTCTTC.

This clonotype was observed a handful of times. The V gene is TRBV20-1, the J gene TRBJ2-5; 7 nucleotides line up with TRBD2. This CDR3 region has 14 residues. CDR1 and CDR2 from the germline V gene are DFQATT and SNEGSKA (reference sequence). The V gene end was trimmed by 0 bases and the J gene end by 3 bases; junction bases not matched to a gene: 4. CDR3 sequence: CSARDGGEEETQYF. The DNA of the CDR3 is TGCAGTGCTAGAGATGGGGGGGAGGAAGAGACCCAGTACTTC.

The chain uses TRBV28 and TRBJ2-3; 9 bases line up with TRBD2. Looked up from germline, CDR1 is MDHEN and CDR2 is SYDVKM. V was clipped by 6 bases and J by 7 bases; unmatched bases: 11. This CDR3 has 15 amino acids. CDR3 region: CASSPTSGSGNTQYF. DNA for the CDR3: TGTGCCAGCAGCCCGACTAGCGGCTCAGGAAATACGCAGTATTTT.

Ten or more counts support this clonotype. This chain connects TRBV20-1 to TRBJ2-5; 7 bases are shared with TRBD1. Germline lookup yields CDR1 DFQATT and CDR2 SNEGSKA (reference sequence). This CDR3 region has 11 residues. CDR3 in amino acids: CSGQDQETQYF. CDR3 nucleotide sequence: TGCAGCGGACAGGATCAAGAGACCCAGTACTTC.

Notes on this clonotype: This may be a read error: a much more frequent sequence differs by one nucleotide. The chain is built from TRBV7-9 and TRBJ2-3; 9 nucleotides line up with TRBD2. The CDR3 has 17 amino acids. CDR1 is SEHNR, CDR2 FQNEAQ, per germline (reference sequence). Written as DNA, the CDR3 is TGTGCCAGCGGCTTATCATCTAGCGGGATAATTACAGATACGCAGTATTTT. Translated, it gives CASGLSSSGIITDTQYF.